This entry concerns a single T cell receptor (beta chain). As yet, its antigen is unknown. The data derive from a study of cytomegalovirus exposure and HLA in healthy donors. As for the study in general: Caucasian-associated ancestry cluster membership applied to less than 85% of several hundred genotyped donors. Points from the study as a whole: A later analysis associated 15,000 or so TCR beta sequences with HLA alleles at a 0.05 false discovery rate.

A multiplex PCR was run with 60 Vbeta primers and 13 Jbeta primers. Libraries were prepared by immunoSEQ multiplex PCR; TCRdb keeps only in-frame clonotypes and omits some of them. The sample includes around 100,000 clones, around 60% of them seen just once. Germline lookup yields CDR1 SGHRS and CDR2 YFSETQ. Trimming removed 3 bases from V and 8 bases from J; junction bases left unmatched: 7. The CDR3 is 13 amino acids. The chain recombines TRBV5-1 with TRBJ1-2; TRBD1 agrees at 7 bases. The clonotype was recovered from a woman between 50 and 59 years old in good health and CMV-seronegative. Specimen: PBMCs. The CDR3 here is CASSSYRGPGYTF. In DNA form, the CDR3 reads TGCGCCAGCAGCTCCTACAGGGGACCCGGCTACACCTTC.